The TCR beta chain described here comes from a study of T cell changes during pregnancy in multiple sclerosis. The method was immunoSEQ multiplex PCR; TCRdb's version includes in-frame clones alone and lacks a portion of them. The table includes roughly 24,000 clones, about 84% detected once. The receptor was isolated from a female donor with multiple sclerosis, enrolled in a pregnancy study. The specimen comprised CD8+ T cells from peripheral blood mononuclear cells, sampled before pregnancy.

CDR3: CASTSDRERDYGYTF. In DNA form, the CDR3 reads TGTGCCAGTACCTCGGACAGGGAGCGAGACTATGGCTACACCTTC. The V call is TRBV19, the J call TRBJ1-2, with 8 bases fitting TRBD1. Trimming at V came to 7 bases and at J to 3 bases, leaving 10 bases not matched to a gene. Per germline, CDR1 LNHDA and CDR2 SQIVND (reference sequence). CDR3 length: 15 amino acids.